These 4 T cell receptor beta chains were all obtained from the same sample, sequenced in a study of graft-versus-host responses after intestinal transplantation. Using immunoSEQ multiplex PCR, the repertoire was profiled, and TCRdb retains in-frame clones only, with some absent. The sample contains about 21,000 clones, over 65% of which appear only once. Both intraepithelial and lamina propria lymphocytes were released by processing graft tissue. Specimen: ileum tissue, collected about 20 days after intestinal transplant. The receptors were gathered from a human patient who received an intestinal transplant, so some T cells may come from the graft donor.

This clone was counted between two and nine times. The chain combines TRBV16 with TRBJ1-5; D gene unclear. Germline loops: CDR1 KGHSY, CDR2 FQNENV. V was pared by 3 bases and J by 3 bases, with 15 bases between. The CDR3 has 16 residues. Here the CDR3 reads CASSHYTEPHNQPQHF. In DNA, the CDR3 is TGTGCCAGCAGCCATTATACGGAGCCGCACAATCAGCCCCAGCATTTT.

The chain carries TRBV27 and TRBJ2-7; 9 bases match TRBD2. The J segment lost 3 bases and the V segment lost 3 bases, leaving 6 bases of the junction unmatched. Germline V gene lookup returns CDR1 MNHEY and CDR2 SMNVEV (reference sequence). CDR3 length: 15 amino acids. This CDR3 is CASSLRLAGFYEQYF. The CDR3 DNA reads as TGTGCCAGCAGTTTGCGGCTAGCGGGATTCTACGAGCAGTACTTC.

CDR3: CASSWTSTDTQYF. In DNA, the CDR3 is TGTGCCAGCAGCTGGACTAGCACAGATACGCAGTATTTT. The chain recombines TRBV7-9 with TRBJ2-3; tentative D call: TRBD2 (5 bases). Trimming took 4 bases from V and 0 from J, leaving 5 bases between them. CDR3 size: 13 residues. In germline, CDR1 is SEHNR, CDR2 FQNEAQ (reference sequence).

V and J are TRBV13 and TRBJ2-1; D is undetermined. The germline gives CDR1 PRHDT, CDR2 FYEKMQ (reference sequence). The CDR3 length is 13 residues. V was pared by 3 bases and J by 4 bases, with 7 bases between. This CDR3 reads CASSFSVYNEQFF. DNA of the CDR3: TGTGCCAGCAGCTTTTCAGTATACAATGAGCAGTTCTTC. The entire variable domain, with the rest obtained from reference TRBV13 and TRBJ2-1, is as follows: AAGVIQSPRHLIKEKRETATLKCYPIPRHDTVYWYQQGPGQDPQFLISFYEKMQSDKGSIPDRFSAQQFSDYHSELNMSSLELGDSALYFCASSFSVYNEQFFGPGTRLTVL.